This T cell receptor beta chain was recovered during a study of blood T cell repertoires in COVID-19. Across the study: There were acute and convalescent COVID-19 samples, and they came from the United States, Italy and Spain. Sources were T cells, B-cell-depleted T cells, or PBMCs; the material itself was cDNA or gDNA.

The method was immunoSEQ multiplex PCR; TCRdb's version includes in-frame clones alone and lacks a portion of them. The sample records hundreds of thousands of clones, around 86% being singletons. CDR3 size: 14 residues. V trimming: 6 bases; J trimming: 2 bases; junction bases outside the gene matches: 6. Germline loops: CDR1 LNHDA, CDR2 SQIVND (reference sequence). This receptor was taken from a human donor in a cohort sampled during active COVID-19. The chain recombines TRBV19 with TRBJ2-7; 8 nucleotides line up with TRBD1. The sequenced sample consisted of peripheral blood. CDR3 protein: CASSRGTGPYEQYF. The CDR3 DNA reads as TGTGCCAGTAGCAGAGGGACAGGACCCTACGAGCAGTACTTC. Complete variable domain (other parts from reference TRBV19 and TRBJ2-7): DGGITQSPKYLFRKEGQNVTLSCEQNLNHDAMYWYRQDPGQGLRLIYYSQIVNDFQKGDIAEGYSVSREKKESFPLTVTSAQKNPTAFYLCASSRGTGPYEQYFGPGTRLTVT.